The 6 T cell receptor beta chains presented below share a single source sample, sequenced in a study of T cell repertoires in cytomegalovirus infection. TCRdb reprocessed the reads via MiXCR and lists one record per CDR3 protein. The table includes around 100,000 distinct CDR3 sequences, approximately 17% detected once. The sample consisted of PBMCs. The receptors were sampled from a human donor in good health (CMV status not recorded). Some clones in this sample may be carry-over from other donors' samples.

This sequence joins TRBV28 and TRBJ1-1, with D uncertain. The CDR3 extends over 11 amino acids. Trimming left V 7 bases short and J 8 bases short, with 11 bases between. CDR1 is MDHEN, CDR2 SYDVKM, per germline. The CDR3 DNA reads as TGTGCCAGCACCAAATCTTGGGAAGCTTTCTTT. This sequence encodes CASTKSWEAFF. Full variable domain (missing parts from reference TRBV28 and TRBJ1-1): DVKVTQSSRYLVKRTGEKVFLECVQDMDHENMFWYRQDPGLGLRLIYFSYDVKMKEKGDIPEGYSVSREKKERFSLILESASTNQTSMYLCASTKSWEAFFGQGTRLTVV.

This clonotype was recorded a few times. The chain has TRBV5-4 and TRBJ1-1; 10 nucleotides align to TRBD1. Looked up from germline, CDR1 is SGHNT and CDR2 is YYREEE (reference sequence). The V gene end was trimmed by 4 bases and the J gene end by 4 bases; junction bases not matched to a gene: 10. The length of the CDR3 is 16 residues. The CDR3, as DNA: TGTGCCAGCAGCACCCAACCGGACAGGGGGAGCACTGAAGCTTTCTTT. It codes for CASSTQPDRGSTEAFF. Full variable domain (missing parts from reference TRBV5-4 and TRBJ1-1): ETGVTQSPTHLIKTRGQQVTLRCSSQSGHNTVSWYQQALGQGPQFIFQYYREEENGRGNFPPRFSGLQFPNYSSELNVNALELDDSALYLCASSTQPDRGSTEAFFGQGTRLTVV.

This clonotype has ten or more counts. One junction end does not reproduce the germline sequence, and a read error may be involved. The chain is built from TRBV10-3 and TRBJ2-7; 7 nucleotides agree with TRBD1. The germline V gene has CDR1 ENHRY and CDR2 SYGVKD. The CDR3 runs 15 residues. Written as DNA, the CDR3 is TGTGCCATCAGGGAGTCGACAGGGAAATCCTACGAGCAGTACTTC. It encodes CAIRESTGKSYEQYF.

Many counts were recorded for this clonotype. The rearrangement links TRBV12-3 or TRBV12-4 to TRBJ1-5; 7 positions match TRBD1. This CDR3 region has 15 residues. The V segment lost 6 bases and the J segment 4 bases; nucleotides outside the gene matches: 9. As DNA, the CDR3 is TGTGCCAGCAGGCGAGGGGGCCTAAGAAATCAGCCCCAGCATTTT. It specifies CASRRGGLRNQPQHF.

This clonotype occurred many times. The chain joins TRBV20-1 to TRBJ2-1, with D perhaps TRBD1 (5 bases). Germline V gene lookup returns CDR1 DFQATT and CDR2 SNEGSKA (reference sequence). Trimming took off 1 base at V and 1 base at J, with 20 bases between the two ends. The CDR3 runs 18 residues. The CDR3 DNA follows: TGCAGTGCTAGAGGTTCAGGGTCGAACGTACGGTCCTACAATGAGCAGTTCTTC. Translated, it gives CSARGSGSNVRSYNEQFF.

There are many counts of this clonotype. V and J are TRBV2 and TRBJ1-4; D gene uncertain. V was cut by 7 bases and J by 0 bases, with 9 bases left in between. Germline lookup yields CDR1 SNHLY and CDR2 FYNNEI. The CDR3 is 14 residues long. The CDR3 region has the DNA TGTGCCAGCACTTCAGGAGCAACTAATGAAAAACTGTTTTTT. Translating it yields CASTSGATNEKLFF. Looking up the rest from reference TRBV2 and TRBJ1-4 gives the full variable domain: EPEVTQTPSHQVTQMGQEVILRCVPISNHLYFYWYRQILGQKVEFLVSFYNNEISEKSEIFDDQFSVERPDGSNFTLKIRSTKLEDSAMYFCASTSGATNEKLFFGSGTQLSVL.